This T cell receptor (beta chain) originates from a study of T cells in localized non-small cell lung cancer. Study findings and constraints: Adjacent lung exhibited a median of 57 among the 100 most abundant tumor clones.

Sequencing was performed with immunoSEQ multiplex PCR; in TCRdb, only in-frame clones are kept and a portion is missing. The table lists about 1,300 clones, 20% to 30% of them singletons. Trimming pared 5 bases from V and 7 bases from J, leaving 17 bases between. Germline CDR1 reads SGHNT; CDR2 reads YENEEA. The CDR3 consists of 15 residues. This clone is hyperexpanded in the sample. Its antigen is currently unknown. The clonotype originates from a male donor at least 60 years old with stage I lung adenocarcinoma. Sequences were derived from lung tumor tissue, sampled before any cancer treatment. The chain has TRBV11-3 and TRBJ1-4; D might be TRBD1 (5 bases). The DNA for the CDR3 is TGTGCCAGCAGCCCTAGAATGGGGGAGGTTGAAAAACTGTTTTTT. Its protein product is CASSPRMGEVEKLFF.